The next 18 T cell receptor beta chains were all read from a single sample in a study of cytomegalovirus exposure and HLA in healthy donors. It was with 60 Vbeta and 13 Jbeta primers that the PCR ran. The protocol was immunoSEQ multiplex PCR, while the TCRdb copy is restricted to in-frame clones and leaves out a portion. The sample shows about 150,000 clones, around 74% of them seen only once. The material sequenced was PBMCs. The receptors come from a man aged 50-59 years in good health and CMV-seropositive.

The chain has TRBV10-2 and TRBJ2-3; D uncertain. The CDR3 has 12 amino acids. The V end was cut by 3 bases, the J end by 3 bases, with 4 bases between. Germline CDR1 is WSHSY and CDR2 is SAAADI. CDR3 coding DNA: TGCGCCAGCAGTGAACAGACAGATACGCAGTATTTT. Protein sequence: CASSEQTDTQYF.

This clone was observed a single time. V gene TRBV18 combines with J gene TRBJ2-5; possibly TRBD2 for D (6 bases). The CDR3 contains 14 residues. The V end lost 2 bases, the J end lost 5 bases, and 12 bases lay between the germline ends. CDR1 KGHSH and CDR2 LQKENI come from the germline V gene. CDR3 amino acids: CASSPDYGSETQYF. In DNA, the CDR3 is TGTGCCAGCTCACCAGACTACGGGAGTGAGACCCAGTACTTC.

V usage is TRBV9 and J usage is TRBJ2-1; 13 bases match TRBD2. The CDR3 consists of 18 residues. V lost 4 bases to trimming and J lost 6 bases; unmatched junction nucleotides: 13. CDR1 and CDR2 (germline): SGDLS, YYNGEE. This CDR3 is CASSPVGLAGVESNEQFF. DNA of the CDR3: TGTGCCAGCAGCCCAGTCGGACTAGCGGGAGTTGAGAGCAATGAGCAGTTCTTC.

The rearrangement uses TRBV21-1 and TRBJ1-1; the table's TRBD1 call for D was not verified on the DNA. TRBV21-1 is a documented pseudogene. This CDR3 is built from 12 residues. This CDR3 reads CASSKEGQVPFF. As DNA, the CDR3 is TGTGCCAGCAGCAAAGAGGGGCAGGTACCTTTCTTT.

The V call is TRBV7-2, the J call TRBJ1-2, with D perhaps TRBD1 (6 bases). This CDR3 has 18 amino acids. Germline V gene sequence: CDR1 SGHTA, CDR2 FQGNSA. V was shortened by 5 bases and J by 5 bases, with 27 bases between the two germline ends. This CDR3 is CASSAEGGWGVGVYGYTF. The CDR3 DNA reads as TGTGCCAGCAGCGCCGAGGGGGGGTGGGGTGTCGGGGTTTATGGCTACACCTTC. Full variable domain (missing parts from reference TRBV7-2 and TRBJ1-2): GAGVSQSPSNKVTEKGKDVELRCDPISGHTALYWYRQSLGQGLEFLIYFQGNSAPDKSGLPSDRFSAERTGGSVSTLTIQRTQQEDSAVYLCASSAEGGWGVGVYGYTFGSGTRLTVV.

The chain employs TRBV6-1 and TRBJ2-1, with TRBD1 identical over 8 bases. Germline V gene lookup returns CDR1 MNHNS and CDR2 SASEGT. This CDR3 contains 14 residues. Losses at the gene ends were 5 bases for V and 7 bases for J; bases not matched to a gene: 7. CDR3 sequence reads: CASSTRGRENEQFF. CDR3 bases: TGTGCCAGCAGTACCAGGGGGCGAGAGAATGAGCAGTTCTTC.

J is TRBJ1-4 and V is TRBV27, with 8 bases aligning to TRBD1. The CDR3 contains 14 residues. With 3 bases clipped from V and 8 bases from J, the junction kept 5 bases outside the gene matches. Germline V gene lookup returns CDR1 MNHEY and CDR2 SMNVEV (reference sequence). DNA of the CDR3: TGTGCCAGCAGTTTGCAGGGGGCGAGAGAAAAACTGTTTTTT. This sequence encodes CASSLQGAREKLFF.

The genes are TRBV30 and TRBJ2-5, with 7 bases that match TRBD2. Germline V gene lookup returns CDR1 GTSNPN and CDR2 SVGIG (reference sequence). This CDR3 contains 14 residues. V trimming: 2 bases; J trimming: 4 bases; junction bases outside the gene matches: 7. CDR3 region: CAWSKGGERETQYF. The CDR3 DNA reads TGTGCCTGGAGTAAGGGAGGGGAGAGAGAGACCCAGTACTTC.

The rearrangement joins TRBV6-5 to TRBJ2-5; D unresolved. The CDR3 is made up of 14 amino acids. Trimming took off 0 bases at V and 5 bases at J, with 10 bases between the two ends. Germline lookup yields CDR1 MNHEY and CDR2 SVGAGI. CDR3: CASSYSEEAETQYF. CDR3 coding DNA: TGTGCCAGCAGTTACTCTGAGGAAGCGGAGACCCAGTACTTC.

V gene TRBV6-5 combines with J gene TRBJ2-7; 8 nucleotides agree with TRBD2. The J segment lost 3 bases and the V segment lost 6 bases, leaving 10 bases of the junction unmatched. This CDR3 is built from 15 residues. The germline V gene encodes CDR1 MNHEY and CDR2 SVGAGI. CDR3 DNA sequence: TGTGCCAGCAGCTCAAGCGGGAGTTCGGTCTACGAGCAGTACTTC. It translates to CASSSSGSSVYEQYF.

This clone was recorded a few times. CDR3 sequence reads: CASSLALAKRGEQYF. The CDR3 region has the DNA TGTGCCAGCAGCTTAGCACTAGCGAAGAGGGGCGAGCAGTACTTC. The chain has TRBV11-2 and TRBJ2-5, with 7 positions matching TRBD2. The J call is doubtful: the DNA matches TRBJ2-7 better. CDR3 length: 15 amino acids. Per the germline V gene, CDR1 is SGHAT and CDR2 is FQNNGV.

The V call is TRBV18, the J call TRBJ1-6, with D possibly matching TRBD1 (5 bases). The V end lost 6 bases, the J end lost 6 bases, and 12 bases lay between the germline ends. Germline V gives CDR1 KGHSH, CDR2 LQKENI. CDR3 length: 14 residues. The CDR3 reads CASSPTGRNSPLHF. In DNA, the CDR3 is TGTGCCAGCTCCCCTACAGGTCGTAATTCACCCCTCCACTTT.

The chain joins TRBV7-2 to TRBJ1-5; tentatively, D is TRBD1 (6 bases). V was cut by 4 bases and J by 4 bases, with 17 bases left in between. The germline V gene encodes CDR1 SGHTA and CDR2 FQGNSA. The CDR3 is 16 amino acids. For the CDR3, the DNA is TGTGCCAGCAGCTCTTCGGTCGGACAGAGAAATCAGCCCCAGCATTTT. Amino acids: CASSSSVGQRNQPQHF.

This clone occurred once. The V and J genes are TRBV4-1 and TRBJ1-1, with 7 bases aligning to TRBD1. The length of the CDR3 is 15 residues. The junction had 4 bases not matched to a gene; V was cut back by 2 bases and J by 1 base. Looked up from germline, CDR1 is MGHRA and CDR2 is YSYEKL. CDR3 nucleotide sequence: TGCGCCAGCAGCCAATGGGACAGAAAGAACACTGAAGCTTTCTTT. It codes for CASSQWDRKNTEAFF.

The rearrangement links TRBV30 to TRBJ1-2; the D gene is possibly TRBD1 (5 bases). In germline, CDR1 is GTSNPN, CDR2 SVGIG (reference sequence). This CDR3 spans 11 amino acids. Trimming pared 4 bases from V and 7 bases from J, leaving 10 bases between. The CDR3 spells CAWNLGVGYTF. As DNA, the CDR3 is TGTGCCTGGAACCTAGGGGTTGGCTACACCTTC.

The chain carries TRBV6-1 and TRBJ2-2, with 12 bases matching TRBD1. The CDR3 has 15 residues. V lost 7 bases, J lost 7 bases, and 7 bases stayed unmatched. Germline CDR1 and CDR2: MNHNS and SASEGT. Here the CDR3 reads CASTWGQGANGELFF. In DNA, the CDR3 is TGTGCCAGCACCTGGGGACAGGGGGCTAACGGGGAGCTGTTTTTT.

The chain's CDR3 is CASSLSGSLSYNEQFF. Written as DNA, the CDR3 is TGTGCCAGCAGCCTTAGCGGGAGTTTGTCCTACAATGAGCAGTTCTTC. The chain carries TRBV5-5 and TRBJ2-1, with TRBD2 identical over 9 bases. CDR1 and CDR2 from the germline V gene are SGHKS and YYEKEE (reference sequence). With V trimmed by 4 bases and J by 1 base, 6 bases remained unmatched. The length of the CDR3 is 16 residues. The full variable domain, its missing parts supplied by reference TRBV5-5 and TRBJ2-1, is DAGVTQSPTHLIKTRGQQVTLRCSPISGHKSVSWYQQVLGQGPQFIFQYYEKEERGRGNFPDRFSARQFPNYSSELNVNALLLGDSALYLCASSLSGSLSYNEQFFGPGTRLTVL.

This chain links TRBV2 with TRBJ2-7; 8 nucleotides match TRBD2. V lost 4 bases and J lost 2; bases outside the gene matches: 10. CDR3 length equals 16 residues. Germline V gives CDR1 SNHLY, CDR2 FYNNEI. CDR3 DNA: TGTGCCAGCAGTGTTGACGTGGCGGGAGGAGCCTACGAGCAGTACTTC. Its protein is CASSVDVAGGAYEQYF.